This TCR beta chain comes out of a study of blood T cell repertoires in COVID-19 (TCRdb year 2020). Background for the entire study: The collaborator samples originated in the United States, Italy and Spain and spanned the acute and convalescent phases of COVID-19. Sample metadata almost always included a de-identified subject ID, COVID-19 status, age in years and sex. Where HLA class I and class II types were available, the types were taken from metadata supplied by the sample provider, not from assay-based typing. Deeply sampled blood TCRbeta repertoires from subjects exposed to, actively infected with, or recovered from COVID-19 were included in the dataset. Samples were obtained from the ongoing ImmuneRACE study (first 160 participants) and from 1,000 to 1,500 subjects provided by 6 global collaborators. The repertoires were made available in a free public database intended to serve as a resource for research on the immune response to SARS-CoV-2. The material from the prospective study consisted of cDNA or gDNA derived from T cells, B-cell-depleted T cells, or PBMCs. Overall results and qualifications from the work: How much clinical and demographic metadata was included differed by source and by participant, and the metadata was provided uncurated.

Germline trimming: 1 base from V, 8 bases from J; junction bases outside gene matches: 9. CDR1 and CDR2 (SGHVS, FQNEAQ) derive from the germline V gene. Spanning cysteine to phenylalanine, the CDR3 consists of 17 amino acids. The only DNA kept is the CDR3, 51 bases in frame from the first base. TCRbeta CDR3 regions were amplified from genomic DNA using the immunoSEQ Assay, a bias-controlled multiplex PCR. The paper's data handling went like this. The number of nucleated cells in each sample was estimated from the amplification of reference gene primers within the assay. To quantify the absolute abundance of each unique TCRbeta CDR3 rearrangement, sequence reads were collapsed and filtered. For each sample, productive Simpson clonality was calculated as the square root of Simpson's diversity index over productive rearrangements. In TCRdb, the immuneACCESS table is reduced to in-frame sequences with V and J assigned. These tables do not hold every clone; where another copy was compared, an unresolved V gene accounts for under half, and the others remain unexplained. V and J calls and clone size are copied from that table; D and trimming were computed from the DNA. The sample table contains tens of thousands of clones; only one count was recorded for 90% to 95% of them. 1.5% to 2% of the sample is taken by the ten largest.

This clone is a singleton in its sample. What antigen it recognizes has not been identified. Per-base qualities were not stored, and no clone one base away is much larger. Whole blood was collected in K2EDTA tubes by collaborating institutions according to the institutions' own protocols. Collaborator samples were shipped for TCRbeta analysis as frozen whole blood, isolated PBMCs, or DNA extracted from either sample type. Sequencing was performed on peripheral blood. In this chain, TRBV7-8 is recombined with TRBJ1-6, and 9 junctional nucleotides match TRBD1. The sequence derives from a woman aged 50 to 65 in a cohort sampled during active COVID-19. The CDR3 reads as follows: CASSLGSGTGNYSPLHF. The DNA sequence is TGTGCCAGCAGCTTAGGGTCGGGGACAGGGAATTATTCACCCCTCCACTTT.